The clone carrying this TCR beta chain was found many times. This CDR3 has 17 residues. Germline V gives CDR1 MDHEN, CDR2 SYDVKM. The V end was cut by 2 bases, the J end by 0 bases, with 17 bases between. For repertoire sequencing, the TCR beta CDR3 regions were amplified from RNA transcripts. In the first round, RT-PCR was carried out with HTBI primers, and a multiplex PCR formed the second round. TCRdb redid the calling of the multiplex PCR reads with MiXCR, one entry per CDR3 protein. The sample has roughly 230,000 distinct CDR3 sequences; 20% to 25% are singletons. Active ophthalmopathy (CAS at least 3, NOSPECS at least 4), lasting under 3 months. No donor had other autoimmune disease, uncontrolled infection, pregnancy or lactation. The PBMC fraction was derived from around 10 ml of fresh peripheral blood. This sample is part of a study of Graves' ophthalmopathy and Graves' hyperthyroidism.

Material: peripheral blood. This clonotype originated in a woman between 50 and 59 years old with Graves' ophthalmopathy. This chain links TRBV28 with TRBJ2-7; no clear D. CDR3 residues: CASSLGPGRLSSYEQYF. Written as DNA, the CDR3 is TGTGCCAGCAGTTTAGGCCCCGGGCGCCTAAGCTCCTACGAGCAGTACTTC.